This TCR beta chain stems from a study of blood T cells in healthy people across ages. With a J-beta primer mix and a sample-barcoded 5' primer, a second PCR ran 7 to 11 cycles. TCRdb passed the 5' RACE reads through MiXCR, listing each CDR3 protein once. The table has about 1.1 million distinct CDR3 sequences, about two fifths seen once. The CDR3 is 16 residues long. The ends were cut back, 5 bases at V and 4 bases at J, with 20 bases in the middle. Germline V gene lookup returns CDR1 SGHTA and CDR2 FQGNSA. The sample consisted of blood. The sequence was obtained from a man aged 18 to 29 in good health. This chain links TRBV7-2 with TRBJ1-2, with a tentative D call TRBD1 (6 bases). CDR3 sequence: CASSPVSGAPFYGYTF. The CDR3 coding sequence is TGTGCCAGCAGCCCCGTTTCAGGGGCCCCCTTCTATGGCTACACCTTC. The variable domain in full, with the rest retrieved from reference TRBV7-2 and TRBJ1-2, is GAGVSQSPSNKVTEKGKDVELRCDPISGHTALYWYRQSLGQGLEFLIYFQGNSAPDKSGLPSDRFSAERTGGSVSTLTIQRTQQEDSAVYLCASSPVSGAPFYGYTFGSGTRLTVV.